These T cell receptor beta chains were read from a single sample in a study of cytotoxic CD8 clonotypes in ibrutinib-treated CLL. Profiling relied on immunoSEQ multiplex PCR, and the TCRdb table lists in-frame clones only, not all of them. The sample shows about 84,000 clones, just over 85% of them seen only once. The specimen comprised PBMCs, sampled before ibrutinib treatment. These receptors were taken from a human donor with chronic lymphocytic leukemia. Each CDR3 is given with its conserved first and last residue. A D gene is named only where the DNA matches it firmly. Clone size is given for some rows only: seen once, a few or many times, or a class if the clone is expanded.

cdr3_aa cdr3_nt d_call v_call clone_size j_call
CSVEVWDSYNEQFF TGCAGCGTTGAGGTATGGGACTCCTACAATGAGCAGTTCTTC . TRBV29-1 . TRBJ2-1
CASMDLTVSRTGELFF TGTGCCAGCATGGATTTAACGGTTTCGCGCACCGGGGAGCTGTTTTTT . TRBV27 . TRBJ2-2
CASSVGTGGFGGYTF TGTGCCAGCAGTGTCGGGACAGGGGGCTTTGGAGGCTACACCTTC TRBD1 TRBV27 . TRBJ1-2
CASSRLNTGELFF TGTGCCAGCAGCCGATTAAACACCGGGGAGCTGTTTTTT . TRBV11-2 . TRBJ2-2
CASSRSGTVLNTEAFF TGCGCCAGCAGCAGATCCGGGACAGTCTTGAACACTGAAGCTTTCTTT TRBD1 TRBV5-1 . TRBJ1-1
CASSIGRVENNQPQHF TGTGCCAGTAGTATAGGCAGGGTAGAGAACAATCAGCCCCAGCATTTT . TRBV19 . TRBJ1-5
CASRSRDRGTYEQYF TGTGCCAGCAGGAGCCGGGACAGGGGGACATACGAGCAGTACTTC TRBD1 TRBV25-1 . TRBJ2-7
CSVGDRRATNYGYTF TGCAGCGTTGGGGACAGACGAGCAACTAACTATGGCTACACCTTC TRBD1 TRBV29-1 . TRBJ1-2
CASGLDPYEQYF TGTGCTAGTGGTCTGGACCCCTACGAGCAGTACTTC . TRBV12-5 . TRBJ2-7
CASSQESTPWVQPQHF TGCGCCAGCAGCCAAGAATCGACGCCGTGGGTCCAGCCCCAGCATTTT . TRBV4-1 few TRBJ1-5
CASSFELPGQGSYEQYF TGTGCCAGCAGTTTCGAACTACCGGGACAGGGCTCCTACGAGCAGTACTTC TRBD1 TRBV27 . TRBJ2-7
CSVGTGGFITEAFF TGCAGCGTTGGGACAGGGGGTTTCATCACTGAAGCTTTCTTT TRBD1 TRBV29-1 . TRBJ1-1
CASSLAPSGAYEQYF TGTGCCAGCAGCTTAGCCCCTAGCGGAGCCTACGAGCAGTACTTC TRBD2 TRBV7-2 . TRBJ2-7
CASRLRGNTEAFF TGTGCCAGTAGGTTGAGAGGGAACACTGAAGCTTTCTTT . TRBV19 . TRBJ1-1
CASSWTGRVNEKLFF TGTGCCAGCAGCTGGACAGGGAGAGTTAATGAAAAACTGTTTTTT TRBD1 TRBV7-6 once TRBJ1-4
CASSPNTGTETQYF TGCGCCAGCAGCCCCAATACAGGGACCGAGACCCAGTACTTC . TRBV5-1 . TRBJ2-5
CASSSSPPQPQHF TGTGCCAGCAGCTCCTCTCCGCCTCAGCCCCAGCATTTT . TRBV7-9 . TRBJ1-5
CASSLTANYGYTF TGTGCCAGCAGCTTGACAGCTAACTATGGCTACACCTTC . TRBV5-4 . TRBJ1-2
CASSYSEGADYNEQFF TGTGCCAGCAGTTACTCGGAGGGGGCGGACTACAATGAGCAGTTCTTC . TRBV6-5 once TRBJ2-1
CASSQGNEQYF TGTGCCAGCAGCCAAGGGAACGAGCAGTACTTC . TRBV4-2 . TRBJ2-7
CASSSSDSRLNTEAFF TGTGCCAGCAGCTCCTCGGACAGCCGCCTGAACACTGAAGCTTTCTTT . TRBV7-9 . TRBJ1-1
CASSSGQDEAFF TGTGCCAGCAGTTCCGGACAGGATGAAGCTTTCTTT TRBD1 TRBV2 medium-sized TRBJ1-1
CASSFSLVLLGTGRGEQFF TGTGCCAGTAGTTTTTCTCTGGTCCTTCTTGGGACAGGTAGAGGTGAGCAGTTCTTC TRBD1 TRBV19 . TRBJ2-1
CAWSVVQNTDTQYF TGTGCCTGGAGTGTCGTACAGAACACAGATACGCAGTATTTT . TRBV30 . TRBJ2-3
CASSIDWALANEQFF TGTGCCAGTAGTATAGATTGGGCCCTGGCCAATGAGCAGTTCTTC . TRBV19 . TRBJ2-1
CASSWGSTYEQYF TGTGCCAGCAGCTGGGGGTCTACCTACGAGCAGTACTTC . TRBV11-2 . TRBJ2-7
CAWSAKRSGTGGFLQETQYF TGTGCCTGGAGTGCCAAAAGATCCGGGACAGGGGGCTTCCTCCAAGAGACCCAGTACTTC TRBD1 TRBV30 . TRBJ2-5
CASSVFLGTGSNEQFF TGTGCCAGCAGTGTTTTTCTCGGGACAGGGTCGAATGAGCAGTTCTTC TRBD1 TRBV25-1 . TRBJ2-1
CASRVGNQPQHF TGTGCCAGCAGGGTTGGCAATCAGCCCCAGCATTTT . TRBV28 . TRBJ1-5
CASSIRGPLNTEAFF TGTGCCAGCAGCATCAGGGGACCGTTGAACACTGAAGCTTTCTTT . TRBV11-2 few TRBJ1-1
CASSISGIYNEQFF TGTGCCAGTAGTATAAGCGGGATCTACAATGAGCAGTTCTTC TRBD2 TRBV19 . TRBJ2-1
CASSPGTFGYTF TGCGCCAGCAGCCCCGGGACTTTTGGCTACACCTTC . TRBV5-1 . TRBJ1-2
CASSSSGRTYEQYF TGTGCCAGCAGTTCTTCCGGACGTACCTACGAGCAGTACTTC . TRBV6-6 . TRBJ2-7
CASRLPGVNEQYF TGTGCCAGCAGACTACCAGGGGTTAACGAGCAGTACTTC . TRBV28 . TRBJ2-7
CSVAFIGYGYTF TGCAGCGTCGCCTTCATTGGTTATGGCTACACCTTC . TRBV29-1 . TRBJ1-2
CAWSGGLQNEQFF TGTGCCTGGAGTGGGGGATTACAGAATGAGCAGTTCTTC . TRBV30 . TRBJ2-1
CASSSATGLTYGYTF TGCGCCAGCAGCTCAGCGACAGGGTTGACCTATGGCTACACCTTC TRBD1 TRBV5-1 . TRBJ1-2
CSVVVPRKGEAFF TGCAGCGTTGTAGTCCCCAGGAAGGGTGAAGCTTTCTTT . TRBV29-1 . TRBJ1-1
CASSLGREWTYEQYF TGTGCCAGCAGTCTCGGACGGGAGTGGACCTACGAGCAGTACTTC . TRBV28 . TRBJ2-7
CASSLGVDREETQYF TGTGCCAGCAGCTTGGGCGTGGACAGAGAAGAGACCCAGTACTTC . TRBV7-6 . TRBJ2-5
CATSKTVPGYTF TGTGCCACCAGCAAGACGGTACCGGGCTACACCTTC . TRBV15 . TRBJ1-2
CASSLLRAGVPREQFF TGTGCCAGCAGTTTGCTGAGAGCGGGAGTGCCTCGTGAGCAGTTCTTC TRBD2 TRBV28 . TRBJ2-1
CASSQEVLAGNYEQYF TGCGCCAGCAGCCAAGAAGTCCTAGCGGGGAACTACGAGCAGTACTTC TRBD2 TRBV4-1 . TRBJ2-7
CASSDGDRAYQETQYF TGTGCCAGTAGTGACGGGGACAGGGCCTACCAAGAGACCCAGTACTTC TRBD1 TRBV19 . TRBJ2-5
CASSFPNVDYGYTF TGTGCCAGCAGCTTTCCTAACGTTGACTATGGCTACACCTTC . TRBV5-4 . TRBJ1-2
CASSLRNGMTEAFF TGTGCCAGCAGTCTCCGAAACGGGATGACTGAAGCTTTCTTT . TRBV28 . TRBJ1-1
CASSQGQGVTGELFF TGCGCCAGCAGCCAAGGACAGGGCGTCACCGGGGAGCTGTTTTTT TRBD1 TRBV4-1 . TRBJ2-2
CASSPTSVLYNEQFF TGTGCCAGCAGCCCGACATCTGTCCTCTACAATGAGCAGTTCTTC . TRBV28 . TRBJ2-1
CASSTGPAGELFF TGTGCCAGCAGTACAGGGCCGGCCGGGGAGCTGTTTTTT . TRBV6-5 . TRBJ2-2
CASSLSTTWQYF TGTGCCAGCAGTTTATCGACGACGTGGCAGTACTTC . TRBV28 few TRBJ2-7
CATSRDRGPNIQYF TGTGCCACCAGCAGGGACAGGGGTCCGAACATTCAGTACTTC TRBD1 TRBV15 . TRBJ2-4
CASSLLTGTGGLFQPQHF TGTGCCAGCAGCTTATTAACCGGGACAGGGGGATTGTTTCAGCCCCAGCATTTT TRBD1 TRBV7-8 . TRBJ1-5
CASSPGTSGTRNQYF TGTGCCAGCAGCCCAGGGACTAGCGGGACACGAAATCAGTACTTC TRBD2 TRBV7-8 . TRBJ2-7
CASSRTSGNNEQFF TGTGCCAGCTCGCGGACTAGCGGAAACAATGAGCAGTTCTTC TRBD2 TRBV18 once TRBJ2-1
CASRGAWDVAYEQYF TGTGCCAGCAGGGGAGCCTGGGACGTCGCCTACGAGCAGTACTTC . TRBV2 . TRBJ2-7
CASSIQADRQETQYF TGCGCCAGCAGCATTCAGGCGGACAGGCAGGAGACCCAGTACTTC TRBD1 TRBV5-1 . TRBJ2-5
CASSLGHSHSYEQYF TGTGCCAGCAGCTTAGGTCATAGCCACTCCTACGAGCAGTACTTC . TRBV7-2 . TRBJ2-7
CASSPQTGQGAYEQYF TGTGCCAGCAGCCCCCAGACGGGACAGGGGGCCTACGAGCAGTACTTC TRBD1 TRBV7-6 . TRBJ2-7
CASSFAFGPNTEAFF TGCGCCAGCAGTTTCGCCTTCGGGCCCAACACTGAAGCTTTCTTT . TRBV10-1 few TRBJ1-1